The sequence of this T cell receptor (beta chain) was determined in a study of beta chain features in type 1 diabetes. Expressed TCRB transcripts were sequenced, since all the RNA that had been isolated was reverse transcribed. Profiling relied on immunoSEQ multiplex PCR, and the TCRdb table lists in-frame clones only, not all of them. The top ten hold 0.05% to 0.07% of the sample, which has around 430,000 clones, roughly 31% seen once. The sequenced sample consisted of naive CD4+ T cells from blood. The TCR sequence derives from a man aged 18 to 29 in good health.

The CDR3 is CASSLVLVANNEQFF. In nucleotides, the CDR3 is TGCGCCAGCAGCTTGGTTCTCGTAGCGAACAATGAGCAGTTCTTC. The chain recombines TRBV5-1 with TRBJ2-1, with TRBD2 as a possible D gene (5 bases). V gave up 0 bases and J gave up 5 bases, with 12 bases separating them. This CDR3 is 15 amino acids long. Germline CDR1 is SGHRS and CDR2 is YFSETQ.